This paragraph covers one T cell receptor beta chain sequence. Its antigen remains unidentified. Sequence at one end of the junction differs from germline and may be a read error. The data originate from a study of T cells in Graves' hyperthyroidism and ophthalmopathy. Study-wide context: Blood from the periphery was taken at initial diagnosis, before any treatment. Study outcomes and limitations: Most clonotypes that expanded in the thyroid above 0.001 also showed up in blood. Before onset, ophthalmopathy was predicted by the model a median around 6 months earlier.

Fresh peripheral blood, approximately 9.7 ml, was the source of the PBMCs. Amplification yielded TCR beta CDR3 regions, with RNA transcripts as the source. First-round RT-PCR with HTBI primers amplified the TCR CDR3 region. TCRdb independently ran MiXCR on the multiplex PCR reads; one entry per CDR3 protein. The table includes hundreds of thousands of distinct CDR3 sequences, nearly 20% detected once. CDR1 and CDR2 from the germline V gene are MNHEY and SMNVEV (reference sequence). The length of the CDR3 is 15 residues. The receptor was isolated from a middle-aged man with Graves' ophthalmopathy. The J gene is TRBJ2-2, the V gene TRBV27; D possibly uses TRBD1 or TRBD2 (5 bases each). What was sequenced was blood. CDR3 in DNA: TGTGCCAGCCACAACAGGCTAACGAACACCGGGGAGCCGTTTTTT. This codes for CASHNRLTNTGEPFF.